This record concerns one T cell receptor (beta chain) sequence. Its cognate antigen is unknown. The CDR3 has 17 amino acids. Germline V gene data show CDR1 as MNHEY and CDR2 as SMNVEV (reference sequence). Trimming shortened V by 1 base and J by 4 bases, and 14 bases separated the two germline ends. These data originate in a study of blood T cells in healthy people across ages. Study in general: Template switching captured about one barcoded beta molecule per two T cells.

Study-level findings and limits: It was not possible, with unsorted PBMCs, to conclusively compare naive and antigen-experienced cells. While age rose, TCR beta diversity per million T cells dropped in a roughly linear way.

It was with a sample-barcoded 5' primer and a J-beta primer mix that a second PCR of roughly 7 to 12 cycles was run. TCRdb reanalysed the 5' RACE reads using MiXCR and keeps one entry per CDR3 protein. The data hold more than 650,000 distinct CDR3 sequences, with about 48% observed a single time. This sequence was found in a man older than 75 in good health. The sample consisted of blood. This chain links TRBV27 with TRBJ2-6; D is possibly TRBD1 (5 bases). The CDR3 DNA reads TGTGCCAGCAGTTTATACATTTCGACAGCCGGGGCCAACGTCCTGACTTTC. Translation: CASSLYISTAGANVLTF.